This T cell receptor (beta chain) is drawn from a study of blood T cell repertoires in COVID-19. In the study overall: Samples came from the United States, Italy and Spain, spanning acute and convalescent COVID-19. Sources were T cells, B-cell-depleted T cells, or PBMCs; the material itself was cDNA or gDNA.

The germline V and J ends were trimmed by 1 base and 1 base, with 9 bases remaining between them. Germline values: CDR1 SGHRS, CDR2 YFSETQ. The CDR3 runs to 14 residues. The table came from immunoSEQ multiplex PCR; TCRdb's copy has only in-frame clones and leaves some out. The sample consists of 45,000 to 60,000 clones, 90% of them appearing once. The V and J genes are TRBV5-1 and TRBJ2-7; no firm D call. The sequence was obtained from a man aged 50 to 60 with acute or convalescent COVID-19. Sequencing used peripheral blood. CDR3 protein: CASSLNPRSYEQYF. The CDR3 DNA reads as TGCGCCAGCAGCTTGAACCCCAGATCCTACGAGCAGTACTTC. Full variable domain (missing parts from reference TRBV5-1 and TRBJ2-7): KAGVTQTPRYLIKTRGQQVTLSCSPISGHRSVSWYQQTPGQGLQFLFEYFSETQRNKGNFPGRFSGRQFSNSRSEMNVSTLELGDSALYLCASSLNPRSYEQYFGPGTRLTVT.